The 19 T cell receptor beta chains listed next were all sequenced from one sample in a study of metastatic and nonmetastatic thyroid tumors. TCRdb recomputed clones from the PCR reads via MiXCR. The sample shows around 34,000 clones, about a sixth of them seen only once. Thyroid surgery was preceded by no treatment in any patient. The sequenced sample was blood. Every receptor here comes from a female donor with papillary thyroid cancer or a benign thyroid nodule (not recorded which). Some clones in this sample may be carry-over from other donors' samples.

This clone occurred many times. Just one base apart from a much larger clone, this may be a read error. In the same sample, other DNA sequences code for this CDR3. The chain is built from TRBV27 and TRBJ2-2; TRBD2 is a possible D gene (5 bases). The CDR3 spans 13 residues. The germline CDR1 and CDR2 sequences are MNHEY and SMNVEV (reference sequence). The CDR3 DNA follows: TGTGCCAGCAAGGGTTGGGCGGCCGGGGAGTTGTTTTTT. Translated, it gives CASKGWAAGELFF.

This clone was observed a handful of times. Just one base apart from a much larger clone, this may be a read error. The identical CDR3 is also encoded by other nucleotide sequences in the sample. This chain joins TRBV29-1 and TRBJ1-5, with D possibly being TRBD1 (5 bases). This CDR3 has 13 residues. Trimming cost V 6 bases and J 2 bases, with 11 bases left between them. Germline values: CDR1 SQVTM, CDR2 ANQGSEA. As DNA, the CDR3 is TGCAGCGTCGGGCGGGACGGCAATCAGCCCCAGCATTTT. Translating gives CSVGRDGNQPQHF.

Regarding this clone: Germline is not matched at one junction end, which may reflect a read error. The rearrangement uses TRBV12-5 and TRBJ2-1; D possibly corresponds to TRBD1 (5 bases). Germline-derived CDR1 and CDR2 are LGHNT and FRNRAP. The CDR3 totals 15 residues. In DNA, the CDR3 is TGTGTTAGTGGTTTGGGGCTAGGAGAAGTAAATGAGCAGTTCTTC. Translating it yields CVSGLGLGEVNEQFF.

This clone has a count of ten or more. The chain combines TRBV10-3 with TRBJ1-1; tentative D call: TRBD1 (5 bases). The ends were cut back, 6 bases at V and 0 bases at J, with 14 bases in the middle. CDR1 is ENHRY, CDR2 SYGVKD, per germline. CDR3 length: 15 amino acids. CDR3 in DNA: TGTGCCATCAGGCGAGCGGGGGATCTGAACACTGAAGCTTTCTTT. Residues: CAIRRAGDLNTEAFF.

Ten or more counts support this clone. Because the CDR3 is missing its conserved closing phenylalanine or tryptophan, this is likely a read error. This chain connects TRBV19 to TRBJ2-7; D perhaps matches TRBD2 (5 bases). Germline V gene data show CDR1 as LNHDA and CDR2 as SQIVND (reference sequence). The V gene lost 9 bases and the J gene lost 3 bases, with 15 bases spanning the gap. The CDR3 is 13 residues long. The CDR3 protein is CASQGRQLYEQYS. DNA for the CDR3: TGTGCCAGCCAAGGGAGACAACTCTACGAGCAGTACTCC.

This clone was counted at least ten times. The rearrangement uses TRBV6-1 and TRBJ2-1, with TRBD2 matching over 9 bases. This CDR3 is built from 16 residues. The V gene end was trimmed by 0 bases and the J gene end by 7 bases; junction bases not matched to a gene: 7. CDR1 and CDR2 from the germline V gene are MNHNS and SASEGT. DNA for the CDR3: TGTGCCAGCAGTGAAGCATTCAGACTAGCGGAAAATGAGCAGTTCTTC. Amino acids: CASSEAFRLAENEQFF.

By share, this clone ranks as medium-sized (0.01 to 0.1%). The V call is TRBV7-9, the J call TRBJ2-1; 13 bases match TRBD2. V lost 5 bases, J lost 9 bases, and 10 bases stayed unmatched. This CDR3 is built from 16 residues. Germline V gene lookup returns CDR1 SEHNR and CDR2 FQNEAQ (reference sequence). CDR3 DNA sequence: TGTGCCAGCAGCGAGGGACTAGCGGGATCTAGGAGTGAGCAGTTCTTC. This encodes CASSEGLAGSRSEQFF. The variable domain in full, completed from reference TRBV7-9 and TRBJ2-1, reads DTGVSQNPRHKITKRGQNVTFRCDPISEHNRLYWYRQTLGQGPEFLTYFQNEAQLEKSRLLSDRFSAERPKGSFSTLEIQRTEQGDSAMYLCASSEGLAGSRSEQFFGPGTRLTVL.

With respect to this clone: Being one base from a much bigger clone, this may be a read error. This chain connects TRBV7-9 to TRBJ1-1, with D tentatively TRBD1 (6 bases). Germline V gene data show CDR1 as SEHNR and CDR2 as FQNEAQ (reference sequence). The length of the CDR3 is 14 residues. The CDR3, as DNA: TGTGCCAGCAGCTACGTCCTTGGGGGCACTGGAGCTTTCTTT. Translation gives CASSYVLGGTGAFF. Based on the CDR3 plus reference TRBV7-9 and TRBJ1-1, the full variable domain is DTGVSQNPRHKITKRGQNVTFRCDPISEHNRLYWYRQTLGQGPEFLTYFQNEAQLEKSRLLSDRFSAERPKGSFSTLEIQRTEQGDSAMYLCASSYVLGGTGAFFGQGTRLTVV.

In its sample, this clone was seen many times. The chain recombines TRBV28 with TRBJ1-1; D gene unclear. Germline loops: CDR1 MDHEN, CDR2 SYDVKM. With 2 bases removed from V and 4 bases from J, the gap between germline ends came to 8 bases. The CDR3 spans 13 residues. CDR3 residues: CASSLHISTEAFF. The CDR3 coding sequence is TGTGCCAGCAGTTTACACATTAGCACTGAAGCTTTCTTT.

This clone was detected many times. V is TRBV19 and J is TRBJ2-2; TRBD2 matches at 11 bases. Germline lookup yields CDR1 LNHDA and CDR2 SQIVND (reference sequence). This CDR3 is 17 amino acids long. Trimming cost V 3 bases and J 5 bases; bases outside gene matches: 8. The CDR3 DNA is TGTGCCAGTAGTATGGAATATACTAGCGGGAGTACCGGGGAGCTGTTTTTT. Protein product: CASSMEYTSGSTGELFF.

This clone was detected a few times. This chain connects TRBV11-2 to TRBJ1-2, with D unclear. Germline CDR1 SGHAT, CDR2 FQNNGV. CDR3 length equals 17 residues. The V gene lost 2 bases and the J gene lost 4 bases, with 20 bases spanning the gap. CDR3 region: CASSLSSVAVVSYGYTF. In DNA form, the CDR3 reads TGTGCCAGCAGCTTATCCTCCGTGGCCGTTGTTTCCTATGGCTACACCTTC.

This clone has ten or more counts. The V gene is TRBV6-2 or TRBV6-3, the J gene TRBJ2-1, with D tentatively TRBD1 (5 bases). Germline CDR1 is MNHEY and CDR2 is SVGEGT. CDR3 length equals 15 residues. Trimming left V 6 bases short and J 0 bases short, with 12 bases between. This CDR3 is CASSTTGSSYNEQFF. The CDR3 DNA follows: TGTGCCAGCAGCACCACAGGTAGCTCCTACAATGAGCAGTTCTTC.

This clone was seen at least ten times. This rearrangement joins TRBV29-1 to TRBJ1-2; D remains ambiguous. CDR1 is SQVTM, CDR2 ANQGSEA, per germline. The CDR3 covers 12 residues. The V end was cut by 0 bases, the J end by 8 bases, with 10 bases between. CDR3 amino acids: CSVEDTPGGYTF. CDR3 bases: TGCAGCGTTGAAGATACCCCGGGCGGCTACACCTTC.

This clone has at least ten counts. The sample carries other DNA sequences with the same CDR3. The rearrangement joins TRBV6-5 to TRBJ2-7; D possibly corresponds to TRBD2 (6 bases). The CDR3 is made up of 15 amino acids. V shed 6 bases and J shed 1 base, with 16 bases lying between them. Germline lookup yields CDR1 MNHEY and CDR2 SVGAGI. In DNA, the CDR3 is TGTGCCAGCAGATTACTCGGGGGTGGGTCCTACGAGCAGTACTTC. Translation gives CASRLLGGGSYEQYF.

This clone was observed many times. This chain joins TRBV12-3 or TRBV12-4 and TRBJ2-3; perhaps TRBD2 as D (6 bases). V lost 5 bases to trimming and J lost 10 bases, with 13 bases between them. This CDR3 spans 12 amino acids. The CDR3 is CASSPPGGAQYF. CDR3 DNA: TGTGCCAGCAGTCCTCCAGGAGGGGCGCAGTATTTT.

This clone was detected a few times. At one end the junction does not follow the germline gene, possibly because of a read error. This chain connects TRBV6-1 to TRBJ1-6, with 7 bases identical to TRBD1. Germline V gene lookup returns CDR1 MNHNS and CDR2 SASEGT. This CDR3 has 13 residues. The CDR3 loop reads CASTPDRASPIHF. The CDR3 DNA reads TGTGCCAGCACACCTGACAGGGCTTCACCCATCCACTTT.

This clone was detected ten times or more. This sequence joins TRBV5-5 and TRBJ1-4; a possible D gene is TRBD1 (5 bases). Germline V CDR1 and CDR2: SGHKS, YYEKEE (reference sequence). V was shortened by 0 bases and J by 11 bases, with 14 bases between the two germline ends. This CDR3 is built from 14 residues. Written as DNA, the CDR3 is TGTGCCAGCAGCTTGGGCGGGGGATGGGATAAACTGTTTTTT. Translation: CASSLGGGWDKLFF.

This clone showed up many times. The CDR3 loop reads CASSFLQGGPDTQYF. For the CDR3, the DNA is TGCGCCAGCAGCTTCTTACAGGGAGGCCCAGATACGCAGTATTTT. V is TRBV5-1 and J is TRBJ2-3; D assignment may be TRBD1 or TRBD2 (6 bases each). V dropped 2 bases and J dropped 4 bases, with 14 bases sitting between them. Germline CDR1 SGHRS, CDR2 YFSETQ. There are 15 residues in the CDR3.

This clone was observed a handful of times. Given a much more abundant clone one base away, this may be a read error. The chain employs TRBV6-1 and TRBJ2-4; tentatively, D is TRBD1 (5 bases). The CDR3 covers 13 residues. CDR1 MNHNS and CDR2 SASEGT come from the germline V gene. Here the CDR3 reads CASSTVAGLPLDF. The DNA for the CDR3 is TGTGCCAGCAGTACCGTGGCAGGGCTCCCCTTGGACTTC.